The following is a T cell receptor (beta chain) sequence with its context. These data belong to a study of blood T cell repertoires in COVID-19. Overall study: Acute and convalescent COVID-19 specimens originated in the United States, Italy and Spain. PBMCs, B-cell-depleted T cells, or T cells provided the cDNA or gDNA that made up the material.

In the authors' methods: Reference gene primers were amplified, and this amplification served to estimate nucleated cell counts. The assay was immunoSEQ multiplex PCR, and TCRdb's table has in-frame clones only and misses some. D and trimming were read from the DNA, whereas the V and J calls and clone size are those reported in that table. The sample yields about 120,000 clones, about four fifths seen once. CDR3 length: 13 amino acids. V shed 2 bases and J 6 bases; nucleotides not matched to a gene: 3. CDR1 and CDR2 from the germline V gene are KGHSH and LQKENI. The source is a woman of 80 years or more with acute or convalescent COVID-19. Input material: peripheral blood. The rearrangement uses TRBV18 and TRBJ1-2; 7 bases match TRBD1. This chain's CDR3 is CASSPSQGDGYTF. DNA for the CDR3: TGTGCCAGCTCACCAAGCCAGGGGGATGGCTACACCTTC.